This T cell receptor (beta chain) is from a study of control samples from healthy donors and cancer patients. This clone has just one count. TCRdb's copy holds only in-frame clones and misses some; the assay was immunoSEQ multiplex PCR. The profile shows hundreds of thousands of clones, over 75% of them singletons. The CDR3 sequence is 13 residues long. V was trimmed by 4 bases and J by 4 bases, leaving 10 bases between them. Germline lookup yields CDR1 SGHTA and CDR2 FQGNSA. This clonotype was sampled from a woman aged 55-69 years with lung cancer. The chain joins TRBV7-2 to TRBJ1-2; weak D call: TRBD1 (6 bases). The sample comprised PBMCs. The CDR3 DNA is TGTGCCAGCAGCTCCGACAGGCGCTATGGCTACACCTTC. Translation gives CASSSDRRYGYTF. The variable domain in full, with the rest retrieved from reference TRBV7-2 and TRBJ1-2, is GAGVSQSPSNKVTEKGKDVELRCDPISGHTALYWYRQSLGQGLEFLIYFQGNSAPDKSGLPSDRFSAERTGGSVSTLTIQRTQQEDSAVYLCASSSDRRYGYTFGSGTRLTVV.